This record covers a single T cell receptor beta chain. Its matching antigen is unknown. Donors sampled were nominally healthy, though unrecorded immune exposures were likely. The PCR was carried out with 60 Vbeta primers and 13 Jbeta primers. Using immunoSEQ multiplex PCR, the repertoire was profiled, and TCRdb retains in-frame clones only, with some absent. This table has over 85,000 clones, about three quarters appearing once. The entry originates in a study of cytomegalovirus exposure and HLA in healthy donors. Study conclusions and caveats: Reports showed the classifier diagnosing cytomegalovirus status with high specificity and sensitivity.

CDR3 length: 16 amino acids. The germline V gene has CDR1 MNHEY and CDR2 SVGAGI. This TCR was recovered from a woman aged 55-69 years in good health and CMV-seropositive. J is TRBJ2-5 and V is TRBV6-5, with D tentatively TRBD1 (6 bases). The last part of the DNA fits TRBJ2-7 better; the J call may be wrong. The sequenced sample consisted of PBMCs. CDR3 loop: CASSYSGQSLPYEQYF. DNA of the CDR3: TGTGCCAGCAGTTACTCAGGACAGTCCTTACCCTACGAGCAGTACTTC.